This passage covers 15 T cell receptor beta chains from one sample sequenced in a study of sequential checkpoint blockade in melanoma. Profiled with immunoSEQ multiplex PCR; TCRdb holds only in-frame clones, not every one. The sample yields 20,000 or so clones, roughly 72% seen once. Sample treatment: randomized to nivolumab then ipilimumab (arm A) or the reverse (arm B). Sequences were derived from CD8+ T cells sorted from blood (inferred from file names), sampled from a patient given nivolumab and ipilimumab in sequence. These receptors came from a human donor with melanoma.

The genes are TRBV5-6 and TRBJ2-7; no clear D gene. V dropped 1 base and J dropped 0 bases, with 8 bases sitting between them. CDR3 length equals 14 residues. Looked up from germline, CDR1 is SGHDT and CDR2 is YYEEEE. In DNA, the CDR3 is TGTGCCAGCAGCTTGACAGTGAGCTCCTACGAGCAGTACTTC. Residues: CASSLTVSSYEQYF.

V usage is TRBV2 and J usage is TRBJ2-7, with a weak D call TRBD2 (5 bases). There are 15 residues in the CDR3. V was pared by 2 bases and J by 2 bases, with 13 bases between. Germline V CDR1 and CDR2: SNHLY, FYNNEI. DNA of the CDR3: TGTGCCAGCAGTGAACGGCCTAGCCGACCCTACGAGCAGTACTTC. This encodes CASSERPSRPYEQYF.

The chain couples TRBV2 to TRBJ2-7; 7 bases align to TRBD2. Germline V gene lookup returns CDR1 SNHLY and CDR2 FYNNEI. There are 15 residues in the CDR3. Germline trimming cut 4 bases from V and 0 bases from J; bases unmatched to any gene: 6. The CDR3 reads CASSVGGSPSYEQYF. The DNA of the CDR3 is TGTGCCAGCAGTGTAGGCGGGAGTCCCTCCTACGAGCAGTACTTC. The full variable domain, with the rest looked up from reference TRBV2 and TRBJ2-7, is EPEVTQTPSHQVTQMGQEVILRCVPISNHLYFYWYRQILGQKVEFLVSFYNNEISEKSEIFDDQFSVERPDGSNFTLKIRSTKLEDSAMYFCASSVGGSPSYEQYFGPGTRLTVT.

The rearrangement uses TRBV19 and TRBJ2-7; tentatively, D is TRBD1 (6 bases). V was pared by 3 bases and J by 3 bases, with 12 bases between. Per germline, CDR1 LNHDA and CDR2 SQIVND (reference sequence). This CDR3 is built from 14 residues. The CDR3 DNA is TGTGCCAGTAGTATCAGGGGACGGATCTACGAGCAGTACTTC. This sequence encodes CASSIRGRIYEQYF.

CDR3 sequence: CASSPQEGVSSYEQYF. CDR3 DNA sequence: TGCGCCAGCAGCCCCCAGGAGGGTGTAAGCTCCTACGAGCAGTACTTC. The rearrangement links TRBV4-1 to TRBJ2-7; maybe TRBD2 (6 bases). V was cut by 4 bases and J by 0 bases, with 16 bases left in between. The CDR3 covers 16 residues. The germline CDR1 and CDR2 sequences are MGHRA and YSYEKL.

This clone appeared a few times. The chain employs TRBV7-9 and TRBJ2-5; a possible D gene is TRBD2 (5 bases). Germline V gene lookup returns CDR1 SEHNR and CDR2 FQNEAQ (reference sequence). The CDR3 consists of 15 residues. Trimming took 6 bases from V and 5 from J, leaving 19 bases between them. This CDR3 reads CASRFRLWTQETQYF. DNA of the CDR3: TGTGCCAGCAGATTCAGACTATGGACCCAGGAGACCCAGTACTTC.

In this sample, this clone turned up a few times. The V and J genes are TRBV7-2 and TRBJ1-2; 11 bases agree with TRBD1. CDR1 and CDR2 (germline): SGHTA, FQGNSA. Trimming took 4 bases from V and 2 from J; bases not matched to a gene: 3. The CDR3 spans 15 residues. CDR3 sequence reads: CASSSRTGGNYGYTF. The CDR3 nucleotides are TGTGCCAGCAGCTCCCGGACAGGGGGCAACTATGGCTACACCTTC.

The chain links TRBV4-1 to TRBJ1-1; D call uncertain. The ends were cut back, 1 base at V and 5 bases at J, with 11 bases in the middle. The V gene's germline CDR1 is MGHRA and CDR2 YSYEKL. The CDR3 runs 14 residues. The CDR3 DNA reads as TGCGCCAGCAGCCAAGTGGACTCGAGTACTGAAGCTTTCTTT. It yields the protein CASSQVDSSTEAFF.

The chain combines TRBV6-5 with TRBJ2-2; D is uncertain. Germline loops: CDR1 MNHEY, CDR2 SVGAGI. The V end lost 5 bases, the J end lost 6 bases, and 13 bases lay between the germline ends. The CDR3 is 14 amino acids. CDR3 in amino acids: CASSGKVGAGELFF. For the CDR3, the DNA is TGTGCCAGCAGTGGAAAAGTAGGAGCCGGGGAGCTGTTTTTT.

J is TRBJ2-7 and V is TRBV5-6, with TRBD2 matching 10 bases. The CDR3 is 14 amino acids. V gave up 2 bases and J gave up 2 bases; unmatched junction bases: 1. Germline loops: CDR1 SGHDT, CDR2 YYEEEE. The CDR3 here is CASSFSGRAYEQYF. CDR3 sequence (DNA): TGTGCCAGCAGCTTCAGCGGGAGGGCCTACGAGCAGTACTTC.

The chain combines TRBV27 with TRBJ2-7; tentatively, D is TRBD1 (5 bases). V was pared by 5 bases and J by 1 base, with 9 bases between. CDR3 length equals 13 residues. In germline, CDR1 is MNHEY, CDR2 SMNVEV (reference sequence). The CDR3 DNA follows: TGTGCCAGCAGTCAACAGGTTTCCTACGAGCAGTACTTC. Protein: CASSQQVSYEQYF.

The V and J genes are TRBV7-8 and TRBJ1-5, with D tentatively TRBD1 (5 bases). V was pared by 0 bases and J by 0 bases, with 9 bases between. Germline V gene sequence: CDR1 SGHVS, CDR2 FQNEAQ. CDR3 length equals 16 residues. The CDR3 spells CASSLATVYSNQPQHF. The CDR3 DNA is TGTGCCAGCAGCTTAGCGACAGTCTATAGCAATCAGCCCCAGCATTTT.

The chain couples TRBV9 to TRBJ2-7, with 9 bases that match TRBD2. The CDR3 consists of 14 residues. The V gene's germline CDR1 is SGDLS and CDR2 YYNGEE. Trimming at V came to 0 bases and at J to 4 bases, leaving 2 bases not matched to a gene. The CDR3 here is CASSVGSGRYEQYF. The CDR3 nucleotides are TGTGCCAGCAGCGTAGGGAGCGGGAGGTACGAGCAGTACTTC.

This clone was observed a handful of times. The CDR3 is CASSPEGWENTIYF. The CDR3 DNA reads TGTGCCAGCTCACCAGAGGGATGGGAAAACACCATATATTTT. This chain joins TRBV18 and TRBJ1-3; no clear D. The CDR3 spans 14 residues. Trimming shortened V by 2 bases and J by 6 bases, and 11 bases separated the two germline ends. Germline CDR1 reads KGHSH; CDR2 reads LQKENI.

This clone was observed once. The CDR3 DNA reads TGTGCCAGCAGCGTAGAGGGGACAGCTAATTCACCCCTCCACTTT. Translated: CASSVEGTANSPLHF. The V gene is TRBV9, the J gene TRBJ1-6; 7 bases line up with TRBD1. The trim removed 0 bases at V and 6 bases at J, leaving 3 bases unmatched. The CDR3 runs to 15 residues. The germline CDR1 and CDR2 sequences are SGDLS and YYNGEE.